This T cell receptor beta chain emerged from a study of blood T cell repertoires in COVID-19. The wider study: The United States, Italy and Spain supplied acute and convalescent COVID-19 samples. Sources were T cells, B-cell-depleted T cells, or PBMCs; the material itself was cDNA or gDNA.

The length of the CDR3 is 13 residues. V was trimmed by 0 bases and J by 5 bases, leaving 8 bases between them. Germline V gene lookup returns CDR1 SGHRS and CDR2 YFSETQ. Per the original methods: The authors estimated nucleated cell counts from reference gene primer amplification. Here immunoSEQ multiplex PCR was the method, and the copy in TCRdb shows in-frame clones only, minus some. V and J calls and clone size are given by that table; D and trimming were obtained from the DNA. Of fewer than 65,000 clones listed, approximately 90% are singletons. V gene TRBV5-1 combines with J gene TRBJ1-2; D remains ambiguous. The TCR originated in a woman aged 80 or over with acute or convalescent COVID-19. Sequencing was carried out using peripheral blood. The CDR3 bases are TGCGCCAGCAGCTTGGGGGAGACTTATGGCTACACCTTC. Translation: CASSLGETYGYTF.